This TCR beta chain was recorded in a study of cytomegalovirus exposure and HLA in healthy donors. CDR3 length: 17 residues. Germline V lookup: CDR1 SGHDN, CDR2 FVKESK. The V and J ends lost 3 bases and 3 bases, in that order; junction bases with no gene match: 6. The PCR had 60 Vbeta and 13 Jbeta primers. Using immunoSEQ multiplex PCR, the repertoire was profiled, and TCRdb retains in-frame clones only, with some absent. The table shows roughly 200,000 clones, with over 65% occurring only once. This TCR came from a woman aged 60-75 years in good health and CMV-seropositive. The sequenced sample was PBMCs. V is TRBV14 and J is TRBJ2-2, with 11 bases that match TRBD2. The CDR3 region has the DNA TGTGCCAGCAGCCAGGGACTAGCGGAGGGGTACACCGGGGAGCTGTTTTTT. Its translation: CASSQGLAEGYTGELFF.